These 22 T cell receptor beta chains originate from one sample sequenced in a study of OX40 agonist ivuxolimab in advanced cancers. TCRdb's copy holds only in-frame clones and misses some; the assay was immunoSEQ multiplex PCR. The sample consists of under 85,000 clones, 84% of them appearing once. Sequenced material: CD4+ or CD8+ T cells sorted from blood, taken in a trial of the OX40 agonist ivuxolimab. The receptors here all came from an adult with an advanced solid tumor such as melanoma, head and neck, liver or kidney cancer.

The chain has TRBV7-9 and TRBJ1-2; a possible D gene is TRBD1 (6 bases). The CDR3 has 16 amino acids. In germline, CDR1 is SEHNR, CDR2 FQNEAQ (reference sequence). V lost 3 bases to trimming and J lost 3 bases, with 17 bases between them. This CDR3 is CASSLTGETFHYGYTF. CDR3 DNA sequence: TGTGCCAGCAGCTTGACAGGAGAAACCTTCCACTATGGCTACACCTTC. The variable domain in full, completed from reference TRBV7-9 and TRBJ1-2, reads DTGVSQNPRHKITKRGQNVTFRCDPISEHNRLYWYRQTLGQGPEFLTYFQNEAQLEKSRLLSDRFSAERPKGSFSTLEIQRTEQGDSAMYLCASSLTGETFHYGYTFGSGTRLTVV.

The chain recombines TRBV5-1 with TRBJ2-1, with a possible D match to TRBD2 (6 bases). This CDR3 comprises 15 residues. The ends were cut back, 3 bases at V and 1 base at J, with 11 bases in the middle. Germline V lookup: CDR1 SGHRS, CDR2 YFSETQ. CDR3 sequence: CASSSLAESYNEQFF. The CDR3 DNA is TGCGCCAGCAGCTCTTTAGCGGAGTCCTACAATGAGCAGTTCTTC.

This clone was counted a single time. This sequence joins TRBV7-9 and TRBJ2-7; D gene uncertain. CDR3 size: 11 residues. Germline assignment: CDR1 SEHNR and CDR2 FQNEAQ (reference sequence). The V and J ends lost 3 bases and 5 bases respectively, with 5 bases between them. The CDR3, as DNA: TGTGCCAGCAGCTTTCGGGACGAGCAGTACTTC. It is translated as CASSFRDEQYF.

The chain links TRBV2 to TRBJ2-3; no definite D call. Germline CDR1 SNHLY, CDR2 FYNNEI. CDR3 length: 12 residues. Trimming cost V 5 bases and J 6 bases, with 9 bases left between them. The CDR3 is CASSYSSDTQYF. Written as DNA, the CDR3 is TGTGCCAGCAGTTACTCTTCGGATACGCAGTATTTT.

The gene calls are TRBV6-5 and TRBJ2-2; D might be TRBD1 or TRBD2, each matching 5 bases. Germline V CDR1 and CDR2: MNHEY, SVGAGI. This CDR3 has 15 residues. Between the trimmed V and J ends, which lost 2 bases and 4 bases, there was a span of 11 bases. DNA of the CDR3: TGTGCCAGCAGTTACCCCGGGACCGGCACCGGGGAGCTGTTTTTT. Amino acids: CASSYPGTGTGELFF.

The rearrangement joins TRBV7-8 to TRBJ2-2; D perhaps matches TRBD2 (5 bases). Germline-derived CDR1 and CDR2 are SGHVS and FQNEAQ. The CDR3 is 16 residues long. The germline V and J ends were trimmed by 4 bases and 6 bases, with 18 bases remaining between them. CDR3 residues: CASSSITGEFAGELFF. The CDR3 coding sequence is TGTGCCAGCAGCTCCATCACTGGGGAGTTCGCCGGGGAGCTGTTTTTT.

The rearrangement joins TRBV12-5 to TRBJ2-1; 8 nucleotides line up with TRBD1. Trimming cost V 6 bases and J 6 bases; bases outside gene matches: 4. The germline CDR1 and CDR2 sequences are LGHNT and FRNRAP. This CDR3 has 13 amino acids. CDR3 loop: CASGPDRANEQFF. DNA of the CDR3: TGTGCTAGTGGCCCGGACAGGGCCAATGAGCAGTTCTTC.

The chain recombines TRBV7-8 with TRBJ1-1; 7 bases are shared with TRBD1. Germline V lookup: CDR1 SGHVS, CDR2 FQNEAQ. CDR3 length: 19 amino acids. The junction had 13 bases not matched to a gene; V was cut back by 0 bases and J by 0 bases. CDR3 region: CASSLAQRTGLLMNTEAFF. DNA for the CDR3: TGTGCCAGCAGCTTAGCGCAAAGGACAGGCCTTCTCATGAACACTGAAGCTTTCTTT.

The rearrangement joins TRBV29-1 to TRBJ2-1; 9 positions agree with TRBD2. Germline loops: CDR1 SQVTM, CDR2 ANQGSEA. This CDR3 region has 12 residues. V shed 6 bases, J shed 7 bases, and the junction held 4 bases outside the gene matches. The CDR3 DNA is TGCAGCGTAGCGGGAGGAAAGAATGAGCAGTTCTTC. Encoded protein: CSVAGGKNEQFF.

The sample holds one count of this clone. The V and J genes are TRBV6-5 and TRBJ2-7; 7 bases match TRBD1. With 2 bases clipped from V and 4 bases from J, the junction kept 2 bases outside the gene matches. Germline lookup yields CDR1 MNHEY and CDR2 SVGAGI. The CDR3 sequence is 13 residues long. CDR3 amino acids: CASSYARGYEQYF. The CDR3 DNA sequence: TGTGCCAGCAGTTACGCCAGGGGGTACGAGCAGTACTTC.

This chain connects TRBV5-5 to TRBJ2-5, with D maybe TRBD1 (5 bases). Germline assignment: CDR1 SGHKS and CDR2 YYEKEE (reference sequence). This CDR3 comprises 14 residues. The V end was cut by 0 bases, the J end by 1 base, with 7 bases between. Here the CDR3 reads CASSLAQGQETQYF. In DNA, the CDR3 is TGTGCCAGCAGCTTGGCGCAGGGCCAAGAGACCCAGTACTTC.

The CDR3: CASSSRGLSTKNIQYF. CDR3 nucleotides: TGTGCCAGCAGTTCTAGGGGGCTATCTACCAAAAACATTCAGTACTTC. The chain employs TRBV6-5 and TRBJ2-4; TRBD1 agrees at 7 bases. V was clipped by 4 bases and J by 2 bases; unmatched bases: 8. The CDR3 runs to 16 residues. CDR1 is MNHEY and CDR2 is SVGAGI in the germline V gene.

With respect to this clone: A read error may account for a junction end that differs from germline. This chain joins TRBV7-7 and TRBJ1-3; a weak D match, TRBD1 (6 bases). The CDR3 is made up of 13 amino acids. Germline-derived CDR1 and CDR2 are SSHAT and FNYEAQ (reference sequence). CDR3 coding DNA: TGTGCTAGCAGCCCAGGGGCTAGAAACACCATATATTTT. Residues: CASSPGARNTIYF.

With respect to this clone: Other nucleotide sequences from this sample produce the same CDR3. The V gene is TRBV7-9, the J gene TRBJ1-1, with D perhaps matching TRBD1 (5 bases). CDR1 and CDR2 (germline): SEHNR, FQNEAQ (reference sequence). This CDR3 region has 14 residues. V lost 3 bases and J lost 1, with 9 bases in between. CDR3 sequence reads: CASSFSGTNTEAFF. CDR3 DNA sequence: TGTGCCAGCAGCTTTTCCGGGACGAACACTGAAGCTTTCTTT.

CDR3 coding DNA: TGTGCCTGGAGTGTAGGCAGGGTGTTCGACGAGCAGTACTTC. Encoded protein: CAWSVGRVFDEQYF. The gene calls are TRBV30 and TRBJ2-7; possibly TRBD1 for D (5 bases). Germline V gene lookup returns CDR1 GTSNPN and CDR2 SVGIG (reference sequence). CDR3 size: 14 residues. Trimming took off 0 bases at V and 5 bases at J, with 14 bases between the two ends.

This chain connects TRBV7-3 to TRBJ1-5, with a tentative D call TRBD1 (6 bases). V dropped 7 bases and J dropped 4 bases, with 23 bases sitting between them. CDR3 size: 17 residues. The germline V gene encodes CDR1 SGHTA and CDR2 FQGTGA. The CDR3 protein is CASNWCSRGALNQPQHF. As DNA, the CDR3 is TGTGCCAGCAACTGGTGTAGTAGGGGGGCCTTAAATCAGCCCCAGCATTTT.

In this sample, this clone turned up a few times. V and J are TRBV7-3 and TRBJ1-2, with 8 nucleotides matching TRBD1. Per the germline V gene, CDR1 is SGHTA and CDR2 is FQGTGA. V trimming: 5 bases; J trimming: 4 bases; junction bases outside the gene matches: 6. The CDR3 length is 14 residues. The CDR3 DNA follows: TGTGCCAGCAGCGCCCTCGGACAGGGCTATGGCTACACCTTC. It specifies CASSALGQGYGYTF.

This clone occurred a few times. This chain connects TRBV12-1 to TRBJ2-6; TRBD1, the table's D call, was not compared with the DNA. TRBV12-1 is listed as a pseudogene. This CDR3 is built from 18 residues. The CDR3 DNA reads as TGTGCCAGCAGCTTGGAGACAGGGGCTATCTCTGGGGCCAACGTCCTGACTTTC. Translation: CASSLETGAISGANVLTF.

This clone was seen just once. The genes are TRBV15 and TRBJ1-4; D uncertain. The germline V gene has CDR1 LNHNV and CDR2 YYDKDF (reference sequence). The CDR3 contains 15 residues. V shed 6 bases and J shed 5 bases, with 16 bases lying between them. CDR3: CATRALGQSNEKLFF. CDR3 DNA: TGTGCCACCAGAGCCCTGGGTCAGTCAAATGAAAAACTGTTTTTT.

This clone was seen only a few times. This chain links TRBV19 with TRBJ1-2; 9 nucleotides line up with TRBD1. V dropped 6 bases and J dropped 1; count of bases not matched to a gene: 9. Germline CDR1 LNHDA, CDR2 SQIVND (reference sequence). The CDR3 extends over 16 amino acids. CDR3 nucleotides: TGTGCCAGTAGGAGGTCCGGGACAGGGTATAACTATGGCTACACCTTC. Amino acids: CASRRSGTGYNYGYTF.

This chain uses TRBV6-6 with TRBJ2-7, with 10 bases matching TRBD1. The CDR3 totals 15 residues. Germline V gene lookup returns CDR1 MNHNY and CDR2 SVGAGI (reference sequence). Trimming removed 6 bases from V and 3 bases from J; junction bases left unmatched: 8. Written as DNA, the CDR3 is TGTGCCAGCAGAGACCGGGACAGGGGACGCTACGAGCAGTACTTC. Its protein product is CASRDRDRGRYEQYF.

V gene TRBV5-1 combines with J gene TRBJ2-6, with D possibly matching TRBD1 (6 bases). Germline V CDR1 and CDR2: SGHRS, YFSETQ. V lost 3 bases and J lost 2, with 12 bases in between. The CDR3 covers 16 residues. CDR3 loop: CASSYYRDTGANVLTF. The CDR3 DNA reads as TGCGCCAGCAGCTACTACAGGGATACTGGGGCCAACGTCCTGACTTTC. The full variable domain, rest sourced from reference TRBV5-1 and TRBJ2-6, is KAGVTQTPRYLIKTRGQQVTLSCSPISGHRSVSWYQQTPGQGLQFLFEYFSETQRNKGNFPGRFSGRQFSNSRSEMNVSTLELGDSALYLCASSYYRDTGANVLTFGAGSRLTVL.